These 26 T cell receptor beta chains originate from one sample sequenced in a study of monozygotic twins with inflammatory bowel disease. For each CDR3 protein, TCRdb gives one entry from its re-call of the 5' RACE reads, without DNA. Seen in this sample are hundreds of thousands of distinct CDR3 sequences; the ten most common clones hold about 2.6%. Sequenced material: blood. Receptor source: a human donor with ulcerative colitis or Crohn's disease, or a healthy co-twin of an affected twin (not recorded which).

V and J are TRBV5-1 and TRBJ1-1. This CDR3 has 14 residues. CDR1 and CDR2 (germline): SGHRS, YFSETQ. Here the CDR3 reads CASSLLVSDTEAFF.

This chain's CDR3 is CAIHDRRYSGNTIYF. The chain carries TRBV3-1 and TRBJ1-3; TCRdb names TRBD1, which stays unverified in the absence of DNA. The length of the CDR3 is 15 residues. The germline CDR1 and CDR2 sequences are LGHDT and YNNKEL (reference sequence). The variable domain in full, with the rest retrieved from reference TRBV3-1 and TRBJ1-3, is DTAVSQTPKYLVTQMGNDKSIKCEQNLGHDTMYWYKQDSKKFLKIMFSYNNKELIINETVPNRFSPKSPDKAHLNLHINSLELGDSAVYFCAIHDRRYSGNTIYFGEGSWLTVV.

The chain couples TRBV29-1 to TRBJ2-1; TCRdb proposes TRBD2, but this gene call is untestable without DNA. This CDR3 is 16 amino acids long. CDR1 and CDR2 (germline): SQVTM, ANQGSEA. CDR3 in amino acids: CSVVTSGGPSYNEQFF.

This chain joins TRBV4-1 and TRBJ1-5; TCRdb returns TRBD1, unconfirmable since there is no DNA. Germline-derived CDR1 and CDR2 are MGHRA and YSYEKL. The CDR3 loop spans 12 amino acids. The CDR3 reads CASSLLGGPQHF.

V usage is TRBV7-3 and J usage is TRBJ2-1; TCRdb designates TRBD2, a call that cannot be tested without DNA. CDR1 and CDR2 from the germline V gene are SGHTA and FQGTGA. This CDR3 comprises 15 residues. CDR3 in amino acids: CASSGASGPYNEQFF. Full variable domain (outside the CDR3, taken from reference TRBV7-3 and TRBJ2-1): GAGVSQTPSNKVTEKGKYVELRCDPISGHTALYWYRQSLGQGPEFLIYFQGTGAADDSGLPNDRFFAVRPEGSVSTLKIQRTERGDSAVYLCASSGASGPYNEQFFGPGTRLTVL.

The chain joins TRBV6-2 or TRBV6-3 to TRBJ2-5; TCRdb lists TRBD2, though no DNA is available to test this call. This CDR3 has 16 amino acids. Germline V gene sequence: CDR1 MNHEY, CDR2 SVGEGT. The CDR3 loop reads CASSYSLADYQETQYF.

The gene calls are TRBV20-1 and TRBJ1-1. This CDR3 region has 12 residues. Germline assignment: CDR1 DFQATT and CDR2 SNEGSKA (reference sequence). The CDR3 spells CSAQALGTEAFF.

This chain joins TRBV7-2 and TRBJ2-7; there is no DNA to check the TCRdb D call of TRBD2. Looked up from germline, CDR1 is SGHTA and CDR2 is FQGNSA. The CDR3 is 17 amino acids. CDR3: CASSPRTSGSPSYEQYF.

The chain joins TRBV10-3 to TRBJ2-2; checking the TCRdb D call of TRBD1 is not possible without DNA. Germline V gene data show CDR1 as ENHRY and CDR2 as SYGVKD. The CDR3 has 15 amino acids. The CDR3 here is CAISPGGLDTGELFF.

This chain links TRBV4-3 with TRBJ2-3; TCRdb's assignment of TRBD2 cannot be checked, as there is no DNA. Germline loops: CDR1 LGHNA, CDR2 YSLEER. The CDR3 runs 16 residues. This chain's CDR3 is CASSLNVASGTDTQYF.

This chain connects TRBV5-1 to TRBJ2-2. The CDR3 length is 14 residues. CDR1 SGHRS and CDR2 YFSETQ come from the germline V gene. This chain's CDR3 is CASSLAGQTGELFF.

The genes are TRBV28 and TRBJ2-3. Looked up from germline, CDR1 is MDHEN and CDR2 is SYDVKM. The CDR3 runs to 12 residues. The CDR3: CASSGSSDTQYF.

This chain links TRBV7-2 with TRBJ2-1; without DNA, the TCRdb call of TRBD2 cannot be checked. Per germline, CDR1 SGHTA and CDR2 FQGNSA. The CDR3 consists of 15 residues. The CDR3 sequence: CASSLMGLAGVKQFF.

V and J are TRBV20-1 and TRBJ1-1; the D call of TRBD1 rests on TCRdb alone, since no DNA is present to check it. CDR3 length equals 12 residues. In germline, CDR1 is DFQATT, CDR2 SNEGSKA (reference sequence). The CDR3 here is CSAFPRGTEAFF.

V gene TRBV20-1 combines with J gene TRBJ1-2. The V gene's germline CDR1 is DFQATT and CDR2 SNEGSKA (reference sequence). This CDR3 region has 13 residues. CDR3 in amino acids: CSARDRMLYGYTF.

The chain employs TRBV2 and TRBJ2-4; TCRdb proposes TRBD2, but this gene call is untestable without DNA. Looked up from germline, CDR1 is SNHLY and CDR2 is FYNNEI. The CDR3 consists of 15 residues. CDR3 residues: CASSASGLAKNIQYF.

J is TRBJ2-6 and V is TRBV19; there is no DNA to check the TCRdb D call of TRBD2. From germline, CDR1 is LNHDA and CDR2 SQIVND (reference sequence). The CDR3 is 18 residues long. The CDR3 reads CASTRTGPMASGANVLTF.

The chain has TRBV10-3 and TRBJ2-7; TCRdb gives TRBD2 as the D gene, but with no DNA this cannot be confirmed. This CDR3 contains 15 residues. Germline CDR1 reads ENHRY; CDR2 reads SYGVKD. CDR3 amino acids: CAISKGLAGANEQYF.

The chain has TRBV29-1 and TRBJ1-1. The CDR3 is made up of 13 amino acids. Germline assignment: CDR1 SQVTM and CDR2 ANQGSEA. This CDR3 reads CSVCRAGNTEAFF.

The genes are TRBV7-8 and TRBJ1-4; without DNA, the TCRdb call of TRBD1 cannot be checked. Per the germline V gene, CDR1 is SGHVS and CDR2 is FQNEAQ. The CDR3 is 16 amino acids. CDR3 region: CASSPTGGGVNEKLFF.

The chain couples TRBV4-2 to TRBJ2-3; TCRdb proposes TRBD2, but this gene call is untestable without DNA. CDR3 length: 13 amino acids. Germline V CDR1 and CDR2: LGHNA, YNFKEQ. The CDR3 spells CASSQEGGNTQYF.

V gene TRBV10-3 combines with J gene TRBJ2-1; TCRdb's assignment of TRBD1 cannot be checked, as there is no DNA. This CDR3 has 15 amino acids. Germline lookup yields CDR1 ENHRY and CDR2 SYGVKD. The CDR3 sequence is CAISDLWTGDNEQFF.

V is TRBV20-1 and J is TRBJ2-7; TCRdb returns TRBD1, unconfirmable since there is no DNA. Per germline, CDR1 DFQATT and CDR2 SNEGSKA (reference sequence). The CDR3 consists of 13 residues. The chain's CDR3 is CSAAGSGAYEQYF.

The rearrangement joins TRBV28 to TRBJ2-3; TCRdb lists TRBD1, though no DNA is available to test this call. Germline lookup yields CDR1 MDHEN and CDR2 SYDVKM. The CDR3 extends over 13 amino acids. The CDR3 loop is CASMGRGTDTQYF.

The chain links TRBV11-2 to TRBJ2-3. CDR3 length: 14 residues. Germline values: CDR1 SGHAT, CDR2 FQNNGV. CDR3 loop: CASSLDAGDNTQYF.

This chain joins TRBV28 and TRBJ1-2; TCRdb reports TRBD1, a call that lacks DNA to check it against. The germline CDR1 and CDR2 sequences are MDHEN and SYDVKM. CDR3 length equals 15 residues. The CDR3 spells CASSPPVTRLYGYTF.